This T cell receptor (beta chain) was sequenced in a study of cytomegalovirus exposure and HLA in healthy donors. This PCR relied on a set of 60 Vbeta primers and 13 Jbeta primers. TCRdb's copy holds only in-frame clones and misses some; the assay was immunoSEQ multiplex PCR. The table includes about 130,000 clones, roughly 79% detected once. These donors, healthy bone marrow donors, were studied. In the case of this clone: Its antigen is as yet unknown.

Study-level points and caveats: Analysis performed later showed TCR beta chains linked to HLA being more clonally expanded than equally common others. There were some V segments, including TRBV6-2 and TRBV6-3, excluded as indistinguishable. Among the sequence variants, a highly shared cluster was likely an artifact of sequencing.

The CDR3 length is 17 residues. CDR1 LGHNA and CDR2 YSLEER come from the germline V gene. The V segment lost 0 bases and the J segment 9 bases; nucleotides outside the gene matches: 14. Specimen: PBMCs. The chain carries TRBV4-3 and TRBJ2-1; 7 bases match TRBD2. The receptor's source is a young man in good health and CMV-seronegative. The CDR3 reads CASSQDSLGGSSLEQFF. As DNA, the CDR3 is TGCGCCAGCAGCCAAGATAGCCTTGGCGGGAGCTCTCTTGAGCAGTTCTTC.